The 5 T cell receptor beta chains below come from one sample, sequenced in a study of CD8+ T cells in alopecia areata. Following RNA extraction, reverse transcription yielded cDNA that acted as the sequencing template. Some clones are missing from TCRdb's copy, which holds only in-frame ones; the method was immunoSEQ multiplex PCR. The sample has 200,000 to 250,000 clones, about 58% seen once. The treatment was: oral pan-JAK inhibitor, 5-10 mg twice daily. The sample consisted of CD4+ T cells sorted from blood, taken at week 4, from a patient treated with tofacitinib. Receptor source: a human donor with alopecia areata.

This clone was picked up a small number of times. The genes are TRBV7-2 and TRBJ1-2, with 9 bases lining up with TRBD1. The V segment lost 4 bases and the J segment 6 bases; nucleotides outside the gene matches: 6. CDR1 and CDR2 from the germline V gene are SGHTA and FQGNSA. This CDR3 contains 14 residues. The CDR3 DNA is TGTGCCAGCAGCTCGAACAGGGGGCGACATGGCTACACCTTC. This translates into CASSSNRGRHGYTF.

CDR3 bases: TGCAGCGTTGTCCCCTCCCTGGCTGAAGCTTTCTTT. Residues: CSVVPSLAEAFF. The V and J genes are TRBV29-1 and TRBJ1-1; D is undetermined. Germline CDR1 and CDR2: SQVTM and ANQGSEA. Trimming stripped 4 bases from V and 6 bases from J, with 12 bases between. The CDR3 is 12 residues long.

This chain uses TRBV5-1 with TRBJ1-2; perhaps TRBD1 as D (6 bases). Germline V gene data show CDR1 as SGHRS and CDR2 as YFSETQ. V was pared by 3 bases and J by 2 bases, with 17 bases between. The CDR3 has 16 residues. The CDR3 DNA reads as TGCGCCAGCAGCTCGGGGGCAGAGAAAACGAACTATGGCTACACCTTC. This sequence encodes CASSSGAEKTNYGYTF.

This clone turned up a few times. The chain has TRBV2 and TRBJ2-7; tentative D call: TRBD1 (6 bases). CDR3 size: 13 residues. Trimming cost V 7 bases and J 5 bases, with 15 bases left between them. The V gene's germline CDR1 is SNHLY and CDR2 FYNNEI. The DNA for the CDR3 is TGTGCCAGCAACGGGGACAATTCCCACGAGCAGTACTTC. Translation gives CASNGDNSHEQYF.

The V gene is TRBV15, the J gene TRBJ1-2; the match to TRBD1 covers 7 bases. CDR1 is LNHNV, CDR2 YYDKDF, per germline (reference sequence). After removal of 8 bases from V and 4 bases from J, the junction contained 10 bases not matched to a gene. This CDR3 comprises 14 residues. This chain's CDR3 is CATVDRDVSYGYTF. Written as DNA, the CDR3 is TGTGCCACCGTCGACAGGGACGTCAGCTATGGCTACACCTTC.